A selection of T cell receptor beta chains follows, all from one sample in a study of cytomegalovirus exposure and HLA in healthy donors. Sequencing used immunoSEQ multiplex PCR; TCRdb keeps in-frame clones, though not all of them. This table has 95,000 to 100,000 clones, 75% to 80% appearing once. Sequenced sample: PBMCs. The receptors originated from a female donor in good health and CMV-seronegative. Each CDR3 is given with its conserved first and last residue. The D gene is left open where the match is weak. Not all rows give a size; the values are once, few, many and, for expanded clones, a class.

size: -; D: TRBD1; V: TRBV4-1; J: TRBJ2-2; DNA: TGCGCCAGCAGCCAAGACCCGACAGGGGGAAACACCGGGGAGCTGTTTTTT; CDR3: CASSQDPTGGNTGELFF
size: -; D: -; V: TRBV28; J: TRBJ1-1; DNA: TGTGCCAGCAGTTTACATCTAAATGAAGCTTTCTTT; CDR3: CASSLHLNEAFF
size: -; D: -; V: TRBV6-1; J: TRBJ1-2; DNA: TGTGCCAGCAGTGAGGGCCTCTATGGCTACACCTTC; CDR3: CASSEGLYGYTF
size: -; D: TRBD2; V: TRBV11-2; J: TRBJ2-7; DNA: TGTGCCAGCAGCTTGGTCGCGGGGGGGCTAGGAGAGCAGTACTTC; CDR3: CASSLVAGGLGEQYF
size: few; D: TRBD1; V: TRBV27; J: TRBJ1-1; DNA: TGTGCCAGCAGTTCACAGGGGCGCACTGAAGCTTTCTTT; CDR3: CASSSQGRTEAFF
size: -; D: -; V: TRBV6-1; J: TRBJ1-1; DNA: TGTGCCAGCAGTGATGTGCGACATATGAACACTGAAGCTTTCTTT; CDR3: CASSDVRHMNTEAFF
size: -; D: TRBD1; V: TRBV29-1; J: TRBJ2-3; DNA: TGCAGCGTTGGAGACAGGGCGCAAACAGATACGCAGTATTTT; CDR3: CSVGDRAQTDTQYF
size: -; D: -; V: TRBV7-9; J: TRBJ2-2; DNA: TGTGCCAGCAGCTTACCAATACTCGAGGGCGGGGAGCTGTTTTTT; CDR3: CASSLPILEGGELFF
size: -; D: -; V: TRBV30; J: TRBJ1-5; DNA: TGTGCCTGGAGTCCGCAGGGAACGTTTAATCAGCCCCAGCATTTT; CDR3: CAWSPQGTFNQPQHF
size: -; D: -; V: TRBV13; J: TRBJ1-2; DNA: TGTGCCAGCAGTGGAGACAGGAGTGGTGGCTACACCTTC; CDR3: CASSGDRSGGYTF
size: -; D: -; V: TRBV2; J: TRBJ2-7; DNA: TGTGCCAGCAGGAAGGGGGAAAGGGAGCAGTACTTC; CDR3: CASRKGEREQYF
size: few; D: -; V: TRBV5-1; J: TRBJ2-3; DNA: TGCGCCAGCAGCTTGGACGGTCTCACAGATACGCAGTATTTT; CDR3: CASSLDGLTDTQYF
size: -; D: TRBD1; V: TRBV30; J: TRBJ2-7; DNA: TGTGCCTGGAGTGGGGGGACAGGCCCCTTGGGGCAGTACTTC; CDR3: CAWSGGTGPLGQYF
size: -; D: -; V: TRBV5-5; J: TRBJ2-3; DNA: TGTGCCAGCAGCTTAATCGGTGCTAGCACAGATACGCAGTATTTT; CDR3: CASSLIGASTDTQYF
size: -; D: -; V: TRBV28; J: TRBJ1-1; DNA: TGTGCCAGCAGTAGGGGCACTGAAGCTTTCTTT; CDR3: CASSRGTEAFF
size: -; D: -; V: TRBV15; J: TRBJ1-1; DNA: TGTGCCACCAGCAGAGATCTCGGGGGGCAGAACACTGAAGCTTTCTTT; CDR3: CATSRDLGGQNTEAFF
size: -; D: -; V: TRBV28; J: TRBJ2-5; DNA: TGTGCCAGCAGTACGTCCGGGAAGACCCAGTACTTC; CDR3: CASSTSGKTQYF
size: -; D: TRBD1; V: TRBV7-9; J: TRBJ1-6; DNA: TGTGCCAGCAGCGTACAACAGGGGGGCAATTCACCCCTCCACTTT; CDR3: CASSVQQGGNSPLHF
size: -; D: -; V: TRBV7-6; J: TRBJ2-1; DNA: TGTGCCAGCAGCTCAGTGACCCGGAGCTCCTACAATGAGCAGTTCTTC; CDR3: CASSSVTRSSYNEQFF
size: -; D: -; V: TRBV5-1; J: TRBJ2-7; DNA: TGCGCCAGCCATCGTGGGGGGACAGAGTCCTACGAGCAGTACTTC; CDR3: CASHRGGTESYEQYF
size: -; D: -; V: TRBV9; J: TRBJ2-1; DNA: TGTGCCAGCACCGGGTCGGTGGGCAATGAGCAGTTCTTC; CDR3: CASTGSVGNEQFF
size: -; D: -; V: TRBV6-6; J: TRBJ2-5; DNA: TGTGCCAGCAGTTACGGAACTAGTCAAGAGACCCAGTACTTC; CDR3: CASSYGTSQETQYF
size: -; D: -; V: TRBV2; J: TRBJ1-6; DNA: TGTGCCAGCAGGAGGAATTCACCCCTCCACTTT; CDR3: CASRRNSPLHF
size: -; D: TRBD1; V: TRBV5-1; J: TRBJ1-4; DNA: TGCGCCAGCAGCCCCAACAGGGGGTCTAATGAAAAACTGTTTTTT; CDR3: CASSPNRGSNEKLFF
size: -; D: -; V: TRBV19; J: TRBJ1-5; DNA: TGTTCATCTGAGGGGAGAGGGGGGGGAAATCAGCCCCAGCATTTT; CDR3: CSSEGRGGGNQPQHF
size: -; D: -; V: TRBV7-2; J: TRBJ2-7; DNA: TGTGCCAGCAGCTTCGACAGATACGAGCAGTACTTC; CDR3: CASSFDRYEQYF
size: once; D: -; V: TRBV9; J: TRBJ2-7; DNA: TGTGCCAGCAGCTCATCGGGTAGCGGCTCCTACGAGCAGTACTTC; CDR3: CASSSSGSGSYEQYF
size: -; D: -; V: TRBV6-6; J: TRBJ2-3; DNA: TGTGCCAGCAGTTGGCAGGGGGATACGCAGTATTTT; CDR3: CASSWQGDTQYF
size: -; D: TRBD1; V: TRBV6-1; J: TRBJ2-6; DNA: TGTGCCAGCAGTGCCGGGACAGGGATAGGGGCCAACGTCCTGACTTTC; CDR3: CASSAGTGIGANVLTF
size: -; D: -; V: TRBV7-3; J: TRBJ2-1; DNA: TGTGCCAGCAGCCGACCCGGACAGAGGCAGTTCTTC; CDR3: CASSRPGQRQFF
size: -; D: TRBD1; V: TRBV2; J: TRBJ1-1; DNA: TGTGCCAACCCGTTGGAGGGGGCGCGGACTGAAGCTTTCTTT; CDR3: CANPLEGARTEAFF
size: few; D: -; V: TRBV7-2; J: TRBJ2-7; DNA: TGTGCCAGCAGCTTAGCACTAGCCCACGAGCAGTACTTC; CDR3: CASSLALAHEQYF
size: -; D: TRBD1; V: TRBV23-1; J: TRBJ2-5; DNA: TGCGCCAGCAGTCAAAGGGGAGACAGGGGACAAGAGACCCAGTACTTC; CDR3: CASSQRGDRGQETQYF
size: -; D: TRBD1; V: TRBV6-5; J: TRBJ1-5; DNA: TGTGCCAGTCGACAGGGAAATCAGCCCCAGCATTTT; CDR3: CASRQGNQPQHF
size: -; D: -; V: TRBV4-3; J: TRBJ1-1; DNA: TGCGCCAGCAGCCACGGTGTGAGAGCGAACACTGAAGCTTTCTTT; CDR3: CASSHGVRANTEAFF
size: -; D: TRBD2; V: TRBV4-2; J: TRBJ2-5; DNA: TGTGCCAGCAGCCAAGAGGGGACTAGCGCCAAGGGTGGGGAGACCCAGTACTTC; CDR3: CASSQEGTSAKGGETQYF
size: -; D: -; V: TRBV19; J: TRBJ2-1; DNA: TGTGCCAGTAGTATAGAAGCGTCGTACAATGAGCAGTTCTTC; CDR3: CASSIEASYNEQFF
size: -; D: -; V: TRBV23-1; J: TRBJ1-5; DNA: TGCGCCAGCAGGCGAGGAGCCGGACTCACTAATCAGCCCCAGCATTTT; CDR3: CASRRGAGLTNQPQHF
size: -; D: -; V: TRBV27; J: TRBJ1-2; DNA: TGTGCCAGCAGTTTCCGGGACTCGGGTGGGTCTGGCTACACCTTC; CDR3: CASSFRDSGGSGYTF
size: -; D: -; V: TRBV19; J: TRBJ2-1; DNA: TGTGCCAGTAGTCGAGACAGGACTTTTTCCTACAATGAGCAGTTCTTC; CDR3: CASSRDRTFSYNEQFF
size: -; D: TRBD1; V: TRBV27; J: TRBJ1-4; DNA: TGTGCCAGCAGTCCTGCCCGGGACAGGGGTCAACTGTTTTTT; CDR3: CASSPARDRGQLFF
size: -; D: TRBD2; V: TRBV28; J: TRBJ2-7; DNA: TGTGCCAGCACCCGATCCCTAGCGGGAGAATTAATAGGCGTCTACGAGCAGTACTTC; CDR3: CASTRSLAGELIGVYEQYF
size: -; D: -; V: TRBV5-5; J: TRBJ1-1; DNA: TGTGCCAGCAGCTTTACAGAGATGAACACTGAAGCTTTCTTT; CDR3: CASSFTEMNTEAFF
size: -; D: TRBD1; V: TRBV7-6; J: TRBJ2-7; DNA: TGTGCCAGCAGCTCTACAGGGGGAGACGAGCAGTACTTC; CDR3: CASSSTGGDEQYF